This TCR beta chain was profiled in a study of blood T cell repertoires in COVID-19. Study background: The samples span acute and convalescent COVID-19 from the United States, Italy and Spain. Sources were T cells, B-cell-depleted T cells, or PBMCs; the material itself was cDNA or gDNA.

Profiling relied on immunoSEQ multiplex PCR, and the TCRdb table lists in-frame clones only, not all of them. This sample carries approximately 170,000 clones, about 83% of them seen once, and the ten largest clones take roughly 3.7%. Source material: peripheral blood. The receptor was derived from a man aged 18-30 years with active or convalescent COVID-19.

CDR3 bases: TGTGCCAGCAGTGGGTCAGGGGATGAGCAGTTCTTC. This encodes CASSGSGDEQFF. The chain combines TRBV25-1 with TRBJ2-1, with D possibly TRBD1 on 6 matching bases. The V end lost 4 bases, the J end lost 8 bases, and 9 bases lay between the germline ends. Germline V CDR1 and CDR2: MGHDK, SYGVNS. The CDR3 is made up of 12 amino acids.